Below, 29 T cell receptor beta chains from the same sample are listed, as sequenced in a study of identical twins (dated by TCRdb to 2015 to 2016). Library construction relied on 5' RACE. The instrument given in TCRdb is Illumina HiSeq 2000. TCRdb reprocessing: public reads trimmed at Q25 with fastp, clones called with MiXCR, in-frame beta chains kept. Each CDR3 protein appears once, grouped with its most common genes and DNA. The sample has 700,000 to 950,000 distinct CDR3 sequences on record, around an eighth of them singletons. The ten largest clones take up about 1.5% of the sample. The sample was also linked to a second study, of yellow fever vaccine responses in identical twins.

The sequenced material came from PBMCs. The source is a young woman in good health.

This clonotype was recorded a few times. The chain joins TRBV5-1 to TRBJ2-7; D ambiguous. Germline loops: CDR1 SGHRS, CDR2 YFSETQ. The CDR3 is made up of 12 amino acids. Trimming cost V 4 bases and J 3 bases, with 8 bases left between them. The CDR3 loop reads CASSDPGYEQYF. CDR3 bases: TGCGCCAGCAGCGACCCAGGCTACGAGCAGTACTTC. The variable domain in full, completed from reference TRBV5-1 and TRBJ2-7, reads KAGVTQTPRYLIKTRGQQVTLSCSPISGHRSVSWYQQTPGQGLQFLFEYFSETQRNKGNFPGRFSGRQFSNSRSEMNVSTLELGDSALYLCASSDPGYEQYFGPGTRLTVT.

This clonotype was seen a handful of times. The rearrangement joins TRBV29-1 to TRBJ2-1, with TRBD1 matching 8 bases. Germline-derived CDR1 and CDR2 are SQVTM and ANQGSEA. After removal of 4 bases from V and 8 bases from J, the junction contained 10 bases not matched to a gene. This CDR3 is 14 amino acids long. CDR3 DNA sequence: TGCAGCGTTGTCGGTCCAGGGGGCCTCCATGAGCAGTTCTTC. This codes for CSVVGPGGLHEQFF.

This clonotype was seen more than once but under ten times. The genes are TRBV27 and TRBJ2-2, with D possibly being TRBD1 (6 bases). V was cut by 5 bases and J by 7 bases, with 20 bases left in between. Per germline, CDR1 MNHEY and CDR2 SMNVEV (reference sequence). This CDR3 has 16 amino acids. The CDR3 sequence is CASSPNRESRDGELFF. The CDR3 DNA is TGTGCCAGCAGTCCTAACAGGGAGTCTAGGGACGGGGAGCTGTTTTTT.

This chain connects TRBV20-1 to TRBJ2-7; 13 bases are shared with TRBD2. Germline V CDR1 and CDR2: DFQATT, SNEGSKA (reference sequence). The CDR3 sequence is 17 residues long. The ends lost 6 bases at V and 0 bases at J; junction bases unmatched: 11. The CDR3 spells CSASVPGLAGRSYEQYF. In DNA, the CDR3 is TGCAGTGCCTCAGTGCCGGGACTAGCGGGACGCTCCTACGAGCAGTACTTC.

The table lists this clonotype with a few counts. This chain uses TRBV5-6 with TRBJ2-1, with TRBD2 as a possible D gene (6 bases). Trimming stripped 4 bases from V and 2 bases from J, with 19 bases between. Germline V lookup: CDR1 SGHDT, CDR2 YYEEEE. The CDR3 is 17 residues long. The CDR3 loop reads CASSPPVTSTAYNEQFF. The CDR3 bases are TGTGCCAGCAGCCCCCCCGTCACTAGCACGGCCTACAATGAGCAGTTCTTC.

To note about this clonotype: An end of the junction does not agree with germline; a read error may underlie this. The chain couples TRBV7-2 to TRBJ2-7; D not resolved. CDR1 and CDR2 from the germline V gene are SGHTA and FQGNSA. This CDR3 comprises 13 residues. CDR3 bases: TGTGCCAGCAGCTTAAGCGACTCCCACGAGCAGTACTTC. Translating it yields CASSLSDSHEQYF.

The rearrangement joins TRBV28 to TRBJ2-5; the D call may be TRBD1 or TRBD2 (5 bases each). Germline loops: CDR1 MDHEN, CDR2 SYDVKM. V lost 2 bases and J lost 9, with 13 bases in between. The CDR3 contains 13 residues. CDR3 in amino acids: CASSLPGRWAQYF. The CDR3 DNA is TGTGCCAGCAGTTTACCGGGACGTTGGGCCCAGTACTTC. Full variable domain (outside the CDR3, taken from reference TRBV28 and TRBJ2-5): DVKVTQSSRYLVKRTGEKVFLECVQDMDHENMFWYRQDPGLGLRLIYFSYDVKMKEKGDIPEGYSVSREKKERFSLILESASTNQTSMYLCASSLPGRWAQYFGPGTRLLVL.

J is TRBJ1-6 and V is TRBV4-1; TRBD1 matches 10 bases. With V trimmed by 1 base and J by 9 bases, 6 bases remained unmatched. Germline CDR1 and CDR2: MGHRA and YSYEKL. The CDR3 is 16 amino acids. CDR3 nucleotide sequence: TGCGCCAGCAGCCAAGCGGACAGGGGGATCGCTTCACCCCTCCACTTT. The encoded protein is CASSQADRGIASPLHF.

This chain links TRBV20-1 with TRBJ2-5; tentative D call: TRBD1 (6 bases). Trimming pared 8 bases from V and 2 bases from J, leaving 12 bases between. The CDR3 spans 12 residues. CDR1 and CDR2 from the germline V gene are DFQATT and SNEGSKA (reference sequence). The CDR3 DNA follows: TGCAGTACCGGACAGCAGCAAGAGACCCAGTACTTC. It encodes CSTGQQQETQYF.

This clonotype was found many times. The chain couples TRBV5-1 to TRBJ1-6; D perhaps matches TRBD1 (6 bases). Germline CDR1 reads SGHRS; CDR2 reads YFSETQ. This CDR3 comprises 15 residues. The V gene lost 5 bases and the J gene lost 5 bases, with 14 bases spanning the gap. CDR3 loop: CASSYNQGNNSPLHF. Here the CDR3 DNA reads TGCGCCAGCAGTTATAACCAGGGGAATAATTCACCCCTCCACTTT.

The V gene is TRBV3-1, the J gene TRBJ1-2; D is uncertain. CDR1 and CDR2 (germline): LGHDT, YNNKEL (reference sequence). Trimming stripped 1 base from V and 3 bases from J, with 12 bases between. This CDR3 has 15 residues. Here the CDR3 DNA reads TGTGCCAGCAGCCAAGGAAAAGGGTCCGACTATGGCTACACCTTC. This codes for CASSQGKGSDYGYTF.

The V call is TRBV20-1, the J call TRBJ2-3, with D maybe TRBD2 (6 bases). CDR1 is DFQATT and CDR2 is SNEGSKA in the germline V gene (reference sequence). This CDR3 is built from 14 residues. V was shortened by 2 bases and J by 2 bases, with 11 bases between the two germline ends. The CDR3 region has the DNA TGCAGTGCTAGATTTGCGGGGTCCACAGATACGCAGTATTTT. It encodes CSARFAGSTDTQYF.

This clonotype was observed a handful of times. This chain connects TRBV5-5 to TRBJ2-7; D gene uncertain. The CDR3 has 15 residues. Germline assignment: CDR1 SGHKS and CDR2 YYEKEE (reference sequence). Trimming shortened V by 1 base and J by 3 bases, and 14 bases separated the two germline ends. The CDR3 nucleotides read TGTGCCAGCAGCTTGCCTAGGGTCCAATACTACGAGCAGTACTTC. Translation: CASSLPRVQYYEQYF.

This chain links TRBV10-3 with TRBJ2-3; D tentatively fits TRBD1 or TRBD2 (5 bases each). V shed 2 bases and J shed 0 bases, with 12 bases lying between them. CDR1 is ENHRY, CDR2 SYGVKD, per germline. The CDR3 sequence is 16 residues long. The CDR3 sequence is CAISERGSLSTDTQYF. The CDR3 region has the DNA TGTGCCATCAGTGAGCGGGGCAGTTTGAGCACAGATACGCAGTATTTT.

This clonotype was seen repeatedly, ten times or more. The chain is built from TRBV2 and TRBJ2-3; maybe TRBD2 (5 bases). The V gene's germline CDR1 is SNHLY and CDR2 FYNNEI. Trimming removed 8 bases from V and 2 bases from J, with 11 bases in between. The CDR3 runs to 13 residues. CDR3 DNA: TGTGCCAGCTCGAGGACTGACACAGATACGCAGTATTTT. It yields the protein CASSRTDTDTQYF.

The genes are TRBV2 and TRBJ1-2; D is unclear. This CDR3 contains 13 residues. The germline V gene has CDR1 SNHLY and CDR2 FYNNEI. Deletions cut 7 bases from V and 8 bases from J, with 17 bases between. In DNA, the CDR3 is TGTGCCAGCATCGAAGGTCCCATGGGGGGCTACACCTTC. This translates into CASIEGPMGGYTF.

In its sample, this clonotype was seen a few times. The chain has TRBV20-1 and TRBJ2-7; 11 bases map to TRBD2. V lost 6 bases and J lost 9; bases outside the gene matches: 13. CDR1 and CDR2 from the germline V gene are DFQATT and SNEGSKA (reference sequence). This CDR3 spans 14 amino acids. The CDR3 sequence: CSAKLAGAHFGQYV. In DNA, the CDR3 is TGCAGTGCAAAACTAGCGGGGGCGCACTTTGGGCAGTACGTC.

The chain carries TRBV2 and TRBJ1-2; possibly TRBD1 for D (6 bases). The CDR3 spans 12 residues. The germline CDR1 and CDR2 sequences are SNHLY and FYNNEI. Trimming shortened V by 10 bases and J by 8 bases, and 17 bases separated the two germline ends. The CDR3 sequence: CAIPLGAWGYTF. The CDR3 DNA reads as TGTGCCATACCCCTGGGGGCGTGGGGCTACACCTTC.

This clonotype has only a few counts. The genes are TRBV7-2 and TRBJ2-1; D may be TRBD2 (6 bases). The V end was cut by 1 base, the J end by 5 bases, with 12 bases between. Germline values: CDR1 SGHTA, CDR2 FQGNSA. This CDR3 has 15 amino acids. CDR3 sequence: CASSLGSGSNNEQFF. The CDR3 nucleotides are TGTGCCAGCAGCTTAGGTAGCGGATCGAACAATGAGCAGTTCTTC.

This clonotype was seen at least ten times. The rearrangement uses TRBV12-3 or TRBV12-4 and TRBJ2-2, with 8 nucleotides matching TRBD1. V shed 2 bases, J shed 1 base, and the junction held 0 bases outside the gene matches. This CDR3 has 15 residues. CDR3 coding DNA: TGTGCCAGCAGTTTAACAGGGGGGAACACCGGGGAGCTGTTTTTT. Protein product: CASSLTGGNTGELFF.

This clonotype was seen repeatedly, ten times or more. The gene calls are TRBV4-1 and TRBJ2-7; tentative D call: TRBD1 (6 bases). V lost 3 bases to trimming and J lost 3 bases, with 12 bases between them. The CDR3 has 14 residues. Germline-derived CDR1 and CDR2 are MGHRA and YSYEKL. CDR3 sequence: CASSQGWGLYEQYV. CDR3 DNA: TGCGCCAGCAGCCAGGGGTGGGGGCTCTACGAGCAGTACGTC.

The chain employs TRBV6-5 and TRBJ1-5; weak D call: TRBD1 (6 bases). The CDR3 runs 18 residues. Looked up from germline, CDR1 is MNHEY and CDR2 is SVGAGI. The ends were cut back, 0 bases at V and 6 bases at J, with 21 bases in the middle. The CDR3 is CASSYSNAGTGRSQPQHF. In DNA, the CDR3 is TGTGCCAGCAGTTACTCGAACGCCGGAACAGGGCGTAGTCAGCCCCAGCATTTT.

This clonotype was seen repeatedly, ten times or more. The chain uses TRBV29-1 and TRBJ1-2, with 10 bases lining up with TRBD1. V lost 4 bases and J lost 8; bases outside the gene matches: 4. CDR3 size: 12 residues. From germline, CDR1 is SQVTM and CDR2 ANQGSEA. CDR3 DNA sequence: TGCAGCGTTGGGACAGGGGGATACGGCTACACCTTC. Encoded protein: CSVGTGGYGYTF.

The rearrangement joins TRBV15 to TRBJ2-2; no clear D gene. The CDR3 sequence is 17 residues long. The germline V gene encodes CDR1 LNHNV and CDR2 YYDKDF (reference sequence). Between the trimmed V and J ends, which lost 5 bases and 5 bases, there was a span of 21 bases. CDR3 amino acids: CATSGGSGSHRTGELFF. For the CDR3, the DNA is TGTGCCACCAGCGGTGGCAGTGGGTCTCATCGAACCGGGGAGCTGTTTTTT.

The chain uses TRBV7-9 and TRBJ2-7; 7 bases fit TRBD1. The J segment lost 3 bases and the V segment lost 3 bases, leaving 5 bases of the junction unmatched. Germline CDR1 is SEHNR and CDR2 is FQNEAQ (reference sequence). This CDR3 is 14 amino acids long. CDR3 loop: CASSFGTEYYEQYV. CDR3 coding DNA: TGTGCCAGCAGCTTTGGGACAGAGTACTACGAGCAGTACGTC.

This clonotype was observed a handful of times. The chain is built from TRBV18 and TRBJ2-7; D ambiguous. From germline, CDR1 is KGHSH and CDR2 LQKENI. This CDR3 has 12 residues. Trimming removed 6 bases from V and 6 bases from J, with 12 bases in between. CDR3 sequence: CASSPDGSEQYF. DNA of the CDR3: TGTGCCAGCTCGCCCGACGGTTCCGAGCAGTACTTC.

Only a few counts were recorded for this clonotype. This chain joins TRBV3-1 and TRBJ2-5, with D maybe TRBD2 (5 bases). Trimming removed 4 bases at V and 10 bases at J, with 25 bases between. Germline V gives CDR1 LGHDT, CDR2 YNNKEL (reference sequence). This CDR3 has 16 amino acids. The CDR3 coding sequence is TGTGCCAGCAGCCCAGGACTGGACCTCGGGGTTCTGGTCCAGTACTTC. This encodes CASSPGLDLGVLVQYF.

This chain joins TRBV5-6 and TRBJ2-2; D unresolved. Germline V lookup: CDR1 SGHDT, CDR2 YYEEEE. V was shortened by 0 bases and J by 6 bases, with 12 bases between the two germline ends. The CDR3 has 15 amino acids. CDR3 loop: CASSLGVPPPGELFF. In DNA form, the CDR3 reads TGTGCCAGCAGCTTGGGGGTCCCCCCCCCCGGGGAGCTGTTTTTT.

The chain combines TRBV11-1 with TRBJ2-3; 7 bases map to TRBD2. There are 19 residues in the CDR3. The J segment lost 2 bases and the V segment lost 5 bases, leaving 19 bases of the junction unmatched. The germline gives CDR1 SGHAT, CDR2 FQDESV (reference sequence). For the CDR3, the DNA is TGTGCCAGCAGCGGCCTGACGGTGGTGCTAGCGGACTTCACAGATACGCAGTATTTT. It encodes CASSGLTVVLADFTDTQYF.